This T cell receptor (beta chain) was documented in a study of Graves' ophthalmopathy and Graves' hyperthyroidism. Among the exclusions were patients with other autoimmune diseases, uncontrolled infections, pregnancy or lactation. As diagnostic evidence, clinical symptoms, serum thyroxine, TRAb, thyroid ultrasound and orbital computed tomography were relied upon. As the starting material, around 10 ml of fresh peripheral blood yielded the PBMCs. This clonotype was counted many times. Its antigen is unidentified. A read error is possible here, since a much larger clone lies one base away. The study amplified TCR beta CDR3 regions using RNA transcripts. HTBI primers were used in a first-round RT-PCR, which preceded a second-round multiplex PCR. In TCRdb, the multiplex PCR reads were re-called with MiXCR into one record per CDR3 protein. Here the sample spans 350,000 or so distinct CDR3 sequences, about a sixth being singletons.

Whole-study results and caveats: Most expanded clonotypes from thyroid (those above 0.001 frequency) were also found in blood.

CDR3 length: 16 residues. Germline CDR1 and CDR2: MNHEY and SVGEGT. The chain recombines TRBV6-2 or TRBV6-3 with TRBJ1-3; TRBD1 matches at 7 bases. The TCR was taken from an adult man with Graves' ophthalmopathy. The sequenced sample was peripheral blood. The CDR3 region has the DNA TGTGCCATCAGTAACGGGGACAGCCTTTCTGGAAACACCATATATTTT. Translating it yields CAISNGDSLSGNTIYF.